The clone carrying this T cell receptor (beta chain) was seen many times. As to time point: pre-sensitization, week 0. As for treatment: therapeutic diphenylcyclopropenone sensitization with weekly scalp DPC. The record originates from a study of human T cells and chemical hapten exposure. Study context: Variability of per-sample TCR yields stemmed mainly from small differences in pooled library volume.

Individual cDNA molecules (in the library) carried attached unique molecular identifiers. Authors' methods: A typical sample had roughly 91,000 TCRs, with roughly 23,224 to 690,600 overall. TCRdb fed the RACE reads into MiXCR, producing one record per CDR3 protein. The V and J calls and clone size come from TCRdb's table, not from the authors' own analysis. The sample includes under 300,000 distinct CDR3 sequences, about 7.7% of them seen just once. The CDR3 totals 15 residues. With V trimmed by 7 bases and J by 4 bases, 13 bases remained unmatched. Germline assignment: CDR1 SQVTM and CDR2 ANQGSEA. The starting material was whole blood, obtained in connection with sensitization to the hapten diphenylcyclopropenone (DPC). This chain uses TRBV29-1 with TRBJ2-3; 8 bases align to TRBD2. This TCR was recovered from a man younger than 35 with alopecia areata. Some clones in this sample may be carry-over from other donors' samples. CDR3 coding DNA: TGCAGCGCCACGGCGGGGCGGGGGGCACCAGATACGCAGTATTTT. Translating gives CSATAGRGAPDTQYF.